These 6 T cell receptor beta chains came from one sample sequenced in a study of blood T cell dynamics during melanoma immunotherapy. Time point here: pre-treatment baseline. This table comes from immunoSEQ multiplex PCR, and its TCRdb copy is limited to in-frame clones, with some not included. The repertoire consists of some 13,000 clones, with more than 70% occurring once and the leading ten covering roughly 4.4%. This specimen consisted of blood, obtained from a patient treated with checkpoint blockade. The receptor source for this set is a human donor with melanoma.

This chain uses TRBV5-5 with TRBJ1-6, with D perhaps TRBD1 (6 bases). Germline V CDR1 and CDR2: SGHKS, YYEKEE (reference sequence). The CDR3 is 12 residues long. The V and J ends lost 3 bases and 15 bases respectively, with 13 bases between them. The CDR3 is CASSWDIGVLHF. As DNA, the CDR3 is TGTGCCAGCAGCTGGGACATTGGGGTCCTCCACTTT.

The rearrangement uses TRBV30 and TRBJ2-7; D might be TRBD1 (6 bases). In germline, CDR1 is GTSNPN, CDR2 SVGIG (reference sequence). The CDR3 runs to 13 residues. Trimming pared 1 base from V and 3 bases from J, leaving 10 bases between. The CDR3 DNA sequence: TGTGCCTGGAGTGAGGACAGCTACTACGAGCAGTACTTC. It encodes CAWSEDSYYEQYF.

J is TRBJ2-5 and V is TRBV7-9; 10 bases line up with TRBD1. The germline V gene has CDR1 SEHNR and CDR2 FQNEAQ (reference sequence). Losses at the gene ends were 5 bases for V and 5 bases for J; bases not matched to a gene: 11. This CDR3 is 16 amino acids long. The CDR3 sequence is CASSARDRGFGETQYF. The CDR3 DNA sequence: TGTGCCAGCAGCGCTCGGGACAGGGGTTTCGGGGAGACCCAGTACTTC.

V is TRBV30 and J is TRBJ2-7; the D is unclear. Germline assignment: CDR1 GTSNPN and CDR2 SVGIG (reference sequence). CDR3 length: 13 residues. V was trimmed by 2 bases and J by 1 base, leaving 9 bases between them. The chain's CDR3 is CAWSFHGSYEQYF. The DNA of the CDR3 is TGTGCCTGGAGTTTCCACGGTTCCTACGAGCAGTACTTC.

The V call is TRBV27, the J call TRBJ1-6; 8 nucleotides align to TRBD1. The trim removed 5 bases at V and 10 bases at J, leaving 7 bases unmatched. Germline V gives CDR1 MNHEY, CDR2 SMNVEV (reference sequence). CDR3 length: 14 residues. CDR3 protein: CASSKQGGESPLHF. The CDR3 nucleotides are TGTGCCAGCAGTAAACAGGGGGGAGAGTCACCCCTCCACTTT.

The J gene is TRBJ2-7, the V gene TRBV27, with TRBD2 identical over 14 bases. Germline V lookup: CDR1 MNHEY, CDR2 SMNVEV (reference sequence). The CDR3 loop spans 15 amino acids. Trimming at V came to 2 bases and at J to 7 bases, leaving 4 bases not matched to a gene. The CDR3 sequence: CASSLAGTSGSEQYF. CDR3 bases: TGTGCCAGCAGTTTAGCCGGGACTAGCGGGAGTGAGCAGTACTTC.